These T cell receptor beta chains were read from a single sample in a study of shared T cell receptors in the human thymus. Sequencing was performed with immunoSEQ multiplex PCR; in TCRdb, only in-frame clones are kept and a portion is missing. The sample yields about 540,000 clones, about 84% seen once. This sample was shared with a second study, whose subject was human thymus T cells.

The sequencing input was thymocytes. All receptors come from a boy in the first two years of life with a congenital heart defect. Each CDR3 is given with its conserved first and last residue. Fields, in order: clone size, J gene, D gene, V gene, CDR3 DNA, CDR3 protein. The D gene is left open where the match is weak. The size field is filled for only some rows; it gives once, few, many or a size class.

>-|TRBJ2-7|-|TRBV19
TGTGCCAGTAGTTGGGGCTCCTACCAAGACGAGCAGTACTTC
CASSWGSYQDEQYF
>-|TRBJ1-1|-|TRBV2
TGTGCCAGCAGTGAAGCGGGGGCGGACACTGAAGCTTTCTTT
CASSEAGADTEAFF
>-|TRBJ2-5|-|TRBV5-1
TGCGCCAGCAGCAAGGACACGCAAACCCAAGAGACCCAGTACTTC
CASSKDTQTQETQYF
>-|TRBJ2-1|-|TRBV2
TGTGCCAGCAGTGAAGCGCAGCGGAGCTCCTACAATGAGCAGTTCTTC
CASSEAQRSSYNEQFF
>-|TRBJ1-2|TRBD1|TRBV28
TGTGCCAGCAGTCCCCCGAGACAGGGACGTTATGGCTACACCTTC
CASSPPRQGRYGYTF
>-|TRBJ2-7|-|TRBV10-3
TGTGCCATTGGCGGAAGGTTAGGGGCCTACGAGCAGTACTTC
CAIGGRLGAYEQYF
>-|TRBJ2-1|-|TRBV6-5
TGTGCCAGCAGTTACCCTAGGGCTGGAGGATACAATGAGCAGTTCTTC
CASSYPRAGGYNEQFF
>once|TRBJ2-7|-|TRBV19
TGTGCCAGTACCCATCCTCGGAAGGAACAGGGAGAGTACGAGCAGTACTTC
CASTHPRKEQGEYEQYF
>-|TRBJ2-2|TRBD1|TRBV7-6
TGTGCCAGCAGCTTGGGGACAGGGGCCAGTCACACCGGGGAGCTGTTTTTT
CASSLGTGASHTGELFF
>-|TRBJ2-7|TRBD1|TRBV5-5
TGTGCCAGCAGTTTGGTCTACGGACAGGGTTCCTACGAGCAGTACTTC
CASSLVYGQGSYEQYF
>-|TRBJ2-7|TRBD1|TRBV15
TGTGCCACCAGCAGAGAAGAGGGGACAGGGGGTGCCTTAAGCTCCTACGAGCAGTACTTC
CATSREEGTGGALSSYEQYF
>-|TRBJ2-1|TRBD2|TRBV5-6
TGTGCCAGCAGCCCTGACTTTGGCGGGAGCCCCCAAAATGAGCAGTTCTTC
CASSPDFGGSPQNEQFF
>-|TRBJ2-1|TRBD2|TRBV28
TGTGCCAGCAGTACCGGGGGGGACCCAACCTACAATGAGCAGTTCTTC
CASSTGGDPTYNEQFF